The T cell receptor beta chain described here comes from a study of blood T cell repertoires in COVID-19. Generated by immunoSEQ multiplex PCR, the TCRdb table keeps only in-frame clones and is missing some. The repertoire has roughly 230,000 clones, 80% to 85% of them found once; the top ten carry around 3.5%. The CDR3 consists of 14 residues. Unmatched junction bases numbered 5, after V lost 6 bases and J lost 2 bases. Germline CDR1 reads SGHVS; CDR2 reads FQNEAQ. This chain connects TRBV7-8 to TRBJ2-7, with 9 nucleotides matching TRBD1. Sequenced material: PBMCs or T cells enriched from blood (not recorded which). The source of this sequence is a man between 45 and 60 years old who had recovered from COVID-19. DNA for the CDR3: TGTGCCAGCAGGCCCGGGACAGGGCCCTACGAGCAGTACTTC. This translates into CASRPGTGPYEQYF.